Reported below is one T cell receptor beta chain. These data come from a study of T cell responses to AZD1222 COVID-19 vaccine. Germline-derived CDR1 and CDR2 are LNHDA and SQIVND (reference sequence). This CDR3 contains 14 residues. V dropped 4 bases and J dropped 1; count of bases not matched to a gene: 2. The method was immunoSEQ multiplex PCR; TCRdb's version includes in-frame clones alone and lacks a portion of them. In the table there are under 130,000 clones, 82% of which are singletons. The TCR was taken from an adult in good health. The specimen was peripheral blood, collected on day 0 of AZD1222 vaccination. The chain combines TRBV19 with TRBJ1-1; 8 bases map to TRBD1. CDR3 bases: TGTGCCAGTAGTAGTGACAGGGGGAACACTGAAGCTTTCTTT. This encodes CASSSDRGNTEAFF.